Each of the 5 T cell receptor beta chains below was sequenced from the same sample in a study of OX40 agonist ivuxolimab in advanced cancers. Assay used: immunoSEQ multiplex PCR; TCRdb lists only in-frame clones, some missing. The sample gives nearly 80,000 clones, approximately 85% of which show up once; 3% to 4.5% is in the top ten. The sample was CD4+ or CD8+ T cells sorted from blood, taken in a trial of the OX40 agonist ivuxolimab. These receptor sequences come from an adult with an advanced solid tumor such as melanoma, head and neck, liver or kidney cancer.

The rearrangement joins TRBV5-5 to TRBJ1-2, with no clear D. Germline V gene data show CDR1 as SGHKS and CDR2 as YYEKEE (reference sequence). Trimming shortened V by 2 bases and J by 7 bases, and 12 bases separated the two germline ends. This CDR3 spans 13 amino acids. The CDR3 protein is CASSFEAFGGYTF. As DNA, the CDR3 is TGTGCCAGCAGCTTCGAGGCTTTCGGTGGCTACACCTTC. Combining the CDR3 with reference TRBV5-5 and TRBJ1-2 gives the whole variable domain DAGVTQSPTHLIKTRGQQVTLRCSPISGHKSVSWYQQVLGQGPQFIFQYYEKEERGRGNFPDRFSARQFPNYSSELNVNALLLGDSALYLCASSFEAFGGYTFGSGTRLTVV.

V gene TRBV28 combines with J gene TRBJ2-7; D is uncertain. The germline gives CDR1 MDHEN, CDR2 SYDVKM. CDR3 length equals 11 residues. The V gene lost 8 bases and the J gene lost 3 bases, with 8 bases spanning the gap. The CDR3 sequence is CASFGNYEQYF. In nucleotides, the CDR3 is TGTGCCAGCTTCGGTAACTACGAGCAGTACTTC.

CDR3 nucleotides: TGTGCCGGACACCTTAACTATGGCTACACCTTC. Translated, it gives CAGHLNYGYTF. The V gene is TRBV12-5, the J gene TRBJ1-2; a weak D match, TRBD1 (5 bases). Germline CDR1 LGHNT, CDR2 FRNRAP. The CDR3 loop spans 11 amino acids.

The chain is built from TRBV27 and TRBJ2-7, with D possibly TRBD1 on 5 matching bases. With 4 bases removed from V and 6 bases from J, the gap between germline ends came to 7 bases. The germline gives CDR1 MNHEY, CDR2 SMNVEV (reference sequence). This CDR3 is built from 11 residues. The CDR3: CASSWGGEQYF. Here the CDR3 DNA reads TGTGCCAGCAGTTGGGGCGGCGAGCAGTACTTC.

This clone appeared many times. CDR3 DNA sequence: TGTGCCAGCAGCTATTTACCGGGACTAGCGTTCTACGAGCAGTACTTC. Translation gives CASSYLPGLAFYEQYF. The chain carries TRBV7-2 and TRBJ2-7; TRBD2 matches 10 bases. Germline CDR1 SGHTA, CDR2 FQGNSA. V gave up 4 bases and J gave up 3 bases; unmatched junction bases: 9. CDR3 length equals 16 residues.